The source of this TCR beta chain is a study of shared clonotypes between healthy human individuals. The repertoire was sequenced with immunoSEQ multiplex PCR; TCRdb's copy has only in-frame clones and lacks some. The profile covers some 2,500,000 clones, with 80% to 95% appearing a single time and 0.36% taken by the ten largest. The CDR3 is 15 amino acids. Looked up from germline, CDR1 is SGHRS and CDR2 is YFSETQ. V lost 3 bases, J lost 5 bases, and 17 bases lay in between. The V gene is TRBV5-1, the J gene TRBJ1-1, with D possibly being TRBD1 (6 bases). This sequence was found in a young man in good health. Some clones in this sample may be carry-over from other donors' samples. The sequenced sample was naive CD4+ T cells from PBMCs. Indicated subset: CD45RA+ positively selected. This chain's CDR3 is CASSSWGAQGTEAFF. CDR3 DNA: TGCGCCAGCAGCTCCTGGGGGGCCCAGGGAACTGAAGCTTTCTTT.